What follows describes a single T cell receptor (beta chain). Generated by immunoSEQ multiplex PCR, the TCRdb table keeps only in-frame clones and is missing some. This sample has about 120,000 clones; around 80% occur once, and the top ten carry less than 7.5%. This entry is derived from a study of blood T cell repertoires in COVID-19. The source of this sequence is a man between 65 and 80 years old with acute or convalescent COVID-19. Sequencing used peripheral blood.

The CDR3 DNA follows: TGTGCCAGCAGTGCAACAGGGGGTTGGGGGTACGAGCAGTACTTC. This sequence encodes CASSATGGWGYEQYF. The chain couples TRBV27 to TRBJ2-7; 8 bases align to TRBD1. This CDR3 has 15 amino acids. Germline V gene data show CDR1 as MNHEY and CDR2 as SMNVEV (reference sequence). J was trimmed by 4 bases and V by 5 bases; bases with no gene match: 10.